This T cell receptor (beta chain) was recovered during a study of neoadjuvant anti-PD-1 for oral cavity cancer (dated by TCRdb to the early 2020s). Regarding the complete study: Before curative-intent surgical resection, most patients were given three to four biweekly doses of nivolumab at 3 mg/kg. An approximately 32% response rate was observed in the parent correlative cohort, in which eleven to twelve patients were included. For patients who did not progress, a fourth nivolumab dose was given around day 43, followed by definitive surgical resection on days 50-56. Patients with complete response, partial response or stable disease by RECIST 1.1 were defined as responders, whereas patients with progression were defined as non-responders.

For deep sequencing, PBMC libraries mostly used about 490 ng of input genomic DNA, with six replicates for each sample. Following the manufacturer's instructions, the team built TCRbeta libraries using the immunoSEQ hsTCRbeta kit. An Illumina NovaSeq 6000 S4 flow cell was used to sequence the final libraries, which had first been combined to 3 nM. In the paper's pipeline: The immunoSEQ Analyzer handled quality control and preprocessing of the raw data. The analysis was restricted to productive rearrangements, with each unique CDR3 amino acid sequence defining a clonotype. Repertoire clonality was estimated as the Gini-Simpson index, computed with the R package tcR. Student's t test was used to compare Gini indices, and Pearson correlation was used to assess associations with tumor size change. This is the immuneACCESS table as TCRdb keeps it, with only in-frame sequences that have V and J called. A part of the clones is gone; compared with another copy, unresolved V genes explain less than half, and the rest is unexplained. That table gives V, J and clone size, and the DNA gave D and trimming. The sample table records fewer than 15,000 clones; about two thirds of these occur just once. 2.2% of the sample is held by the ten biggest clonotypes.

The time point label corresponds to: before neoadjuvant nivolumab. Patients had been newly diagnosed with stage II-IVA oral cavity squamous cell carcinoma, and no prior systemic or radiation treatment had been given to the patients. The cohort was composed of patients with HPV-negative, locally advanced oral cavity squamous cell carcinoma. No culture maintenance or expansion was done, as the peripheral blood mononuclear cells went straight to analysis. The samples were drawn from a longitudinal correlative study tied to a single-arm phase II trial testing neoadjuvant nivolumab in oral cavity squamous cell carcinoma. Subject-matched pre- and post-treatment PBMCs and tumors from three responders and three non-responders were subjected to genomic DNA-based TCRbeta sequencing. Peripheral blood mononuclear cells were drawn once before nivolumab treatment and a second time after treatment, when surgery took place. Genomic DNA was isolated from PBMCs using the Maxwell RSC DNA from Cells kit.

At the junction V is shortened by 0 bases and J by 4 bases; bases outside the gene matches: 7. The CDR3 holds 17 amino acids from the cysteine to the phenylalanine. Only the CDR3 part of the read is kept: 51 bases, read in frame from the first base. CDR1 and CDR2 are drawn from the germline V gene: ENHRY, SYGVKD. Overall study results and their limits: After neoadjuvant nivolumab, non-responders showed significantly higher T cell clonality (Gini index) in PBMCs than responders did. Higher pretreatment blood Treg/Th17 ratios correlated with higher pretreatment blood TCRbeta clonality and lower post-treatment tumor TCRbeta clonality. TCR analyses included only a few patients per response group, and the authors called for larger cohorts for validation.

With regard to this clone: It lacks a known antigen. No base qualities exist here, and no much larger clone lies one base off it.

The chain was built from TRBV10-3 and TRBJ2-1, with 9 middle bases fitting TRBD2. This receptor was taken from a person aged 35-79 years with oral cavity squamous cell carcinoma. The material sequenced was PBMCs, taken before nivolumab (anti-PD-1) treatment. The nucleotides read TGTGCCATCAGTGAGTCGATGGCTAGCGGGGATTACAATGAGCAGTTCTTC. This gives the protein CAISESMASGDYNEQFF.